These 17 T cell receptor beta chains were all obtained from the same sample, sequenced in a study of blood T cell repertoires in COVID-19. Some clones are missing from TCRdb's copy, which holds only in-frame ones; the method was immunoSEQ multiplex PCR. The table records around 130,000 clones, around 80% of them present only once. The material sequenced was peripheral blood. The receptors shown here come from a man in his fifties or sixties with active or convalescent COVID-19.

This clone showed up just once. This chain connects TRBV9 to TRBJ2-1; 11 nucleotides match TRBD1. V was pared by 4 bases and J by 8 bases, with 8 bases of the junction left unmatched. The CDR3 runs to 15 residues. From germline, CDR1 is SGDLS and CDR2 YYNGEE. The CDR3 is CASSYSDRGLYEQFF. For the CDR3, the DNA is TGTGCCAGCAGCTACTCGGACAGGGGGCTCTATGAGCAGTTCTTC. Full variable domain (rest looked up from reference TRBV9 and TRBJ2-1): DSGVTQTPKHLITATGQRVTLRCSPRSGDLSVYWYQQSLDQGLQFLIQYYNGEERAKGNILERFSAQQFPDLHSELNLSSLELGDSALYFCASSYSDRGLYEQFFGPGTRLTVL.

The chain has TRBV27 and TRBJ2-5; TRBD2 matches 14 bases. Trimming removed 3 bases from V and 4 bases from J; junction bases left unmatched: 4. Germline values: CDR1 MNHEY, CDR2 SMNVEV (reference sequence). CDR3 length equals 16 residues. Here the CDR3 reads CASSFHGLAGGETQYF. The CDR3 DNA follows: TGTGCCAGCAGTTTCCACGGACTAGCGGGAGGAGAGACCCAGTACTTC.

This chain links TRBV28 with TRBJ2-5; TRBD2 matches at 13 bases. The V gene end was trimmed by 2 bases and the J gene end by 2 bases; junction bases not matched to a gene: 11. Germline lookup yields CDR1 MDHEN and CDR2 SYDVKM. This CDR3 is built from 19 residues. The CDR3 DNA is TGTGCCAGCAGTTTACCGACCGGGACTAGCGGGACACTACAAGAGACCCAGTACTTC. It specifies CASSLPTGTSGTLQETQYF. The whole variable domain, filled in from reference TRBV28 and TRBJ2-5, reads DVKVTQSSRYLVKRTGEKVFLECVQDMDHENMFWYRQDPGLGLRLIYFSYDVKMKEKGDIPEGYSVSREKKERFSLILESASTNQTSMYLCASSLPTGTSGTLQETQYFGPGTRLLVL.

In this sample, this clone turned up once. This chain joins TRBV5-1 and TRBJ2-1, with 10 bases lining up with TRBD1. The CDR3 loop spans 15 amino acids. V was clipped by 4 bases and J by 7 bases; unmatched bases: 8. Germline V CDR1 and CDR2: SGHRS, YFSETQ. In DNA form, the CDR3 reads TGCGCCAGCAGCCTTGACAGGGGGCTGGTAAATGAGCAGTTCTTC. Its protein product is CASSLDRGLVNEQFF.

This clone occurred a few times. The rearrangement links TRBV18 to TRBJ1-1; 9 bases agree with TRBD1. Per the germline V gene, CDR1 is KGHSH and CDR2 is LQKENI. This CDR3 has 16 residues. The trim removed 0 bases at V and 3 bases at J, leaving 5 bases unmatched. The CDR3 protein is CASSPPNRGQDTEAFF. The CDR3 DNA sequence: TGTGCCAGCTCACCACCGAACAGGGGGCAAGACACTGAAGCTTTCTTT.

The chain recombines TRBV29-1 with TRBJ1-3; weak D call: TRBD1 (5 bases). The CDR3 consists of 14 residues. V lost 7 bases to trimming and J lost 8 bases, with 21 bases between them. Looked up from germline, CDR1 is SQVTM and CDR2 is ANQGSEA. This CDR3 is CSAKPGITGDTIYF. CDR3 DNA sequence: TGCAGCGCTAAGCCAGGGATAACCGGCGACACCATATATTTT.

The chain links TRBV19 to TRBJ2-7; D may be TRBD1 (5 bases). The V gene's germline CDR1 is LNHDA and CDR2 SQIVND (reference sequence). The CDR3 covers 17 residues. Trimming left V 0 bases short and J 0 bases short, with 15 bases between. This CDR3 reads CASSIETGRPSSYEQYF. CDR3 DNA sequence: TGTGCCAGTAGTATAGAAACAGGACGACCGAGCTCCTACGAGCAGTACTTC.

CDR3 DNA sequence: TGTGCCAGCAGCGTAGGGGGCGACAGGGTGCATGAGCAGTTCTTC. Its translation: CASSVGGDRVHEQFF. V usage is TRBV9 and J usage is TRBJ2-1; 7 bases are a match to TRBD1. The CDR3 runs 15 residues. Per germline, CDR1 SGDLS and CDR2 YYNGEE. The V and J ends lost 0 bases and 8 bases, in that order; junction bases with no gene match: 8.

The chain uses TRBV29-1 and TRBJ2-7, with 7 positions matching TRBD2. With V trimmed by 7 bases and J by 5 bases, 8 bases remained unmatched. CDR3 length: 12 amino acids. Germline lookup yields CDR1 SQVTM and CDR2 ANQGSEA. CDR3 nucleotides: TGCAGCGGCGCCGGGGCGGGGGACGAGCAGTACTTC. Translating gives CSGAGAGDEQYF.

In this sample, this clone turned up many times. DNA of the CDR3: TGTGCCAGTAGTGTAGCGGGAGGGATGAACAATGAGCAGTTCTTC. Encoded protein: CASSVAGGMNNEQFF. V and J are TRBV19 and TRBJ2-1, with TRBD2 identical over 11 bases. CDR1 and CDR2 from the germline V gene are LNHDA and SQIVND (reference sequence). Germline trimming cut 5 bases from V and 5 bases from J; bases unmatched to any gene: 5. The CDR3 loop spans 15 amino acids.

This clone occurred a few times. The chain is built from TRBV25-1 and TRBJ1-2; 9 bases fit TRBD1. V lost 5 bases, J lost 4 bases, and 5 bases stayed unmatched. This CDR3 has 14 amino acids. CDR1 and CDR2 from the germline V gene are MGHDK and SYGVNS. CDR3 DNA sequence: TGTGCCAGCAGTATCGGACAGGGGAGCTATGGCTACACCTTC. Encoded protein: CASSIGQGSYGYTF.

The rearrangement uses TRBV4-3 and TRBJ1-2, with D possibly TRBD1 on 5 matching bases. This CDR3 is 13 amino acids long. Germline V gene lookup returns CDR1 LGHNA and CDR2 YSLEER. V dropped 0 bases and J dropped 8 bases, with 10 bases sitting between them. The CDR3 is CASSQDRVEGYTF. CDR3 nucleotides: TGCGCCAGCAGCCAAGACAGGGTAGAAGGCTACACCTTC.

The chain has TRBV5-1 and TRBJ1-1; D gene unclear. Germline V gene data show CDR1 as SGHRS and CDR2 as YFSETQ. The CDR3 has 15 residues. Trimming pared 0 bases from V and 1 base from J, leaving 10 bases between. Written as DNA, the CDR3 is TGCGCCAGCAGCTTGGTACAGTCTCCGAACACTGAAGCTTTCTTT. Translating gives CASSLVQSPNTEAFF.

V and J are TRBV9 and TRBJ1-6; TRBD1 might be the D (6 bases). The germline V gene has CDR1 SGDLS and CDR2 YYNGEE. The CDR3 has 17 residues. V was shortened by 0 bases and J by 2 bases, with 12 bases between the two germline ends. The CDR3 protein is CASSVVAGEPYNSPLHF. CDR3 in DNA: TGTGCCAGCAGCGTAGTGGCAGGGGAGCCCTATAATTCACCCCTCCACTTT.

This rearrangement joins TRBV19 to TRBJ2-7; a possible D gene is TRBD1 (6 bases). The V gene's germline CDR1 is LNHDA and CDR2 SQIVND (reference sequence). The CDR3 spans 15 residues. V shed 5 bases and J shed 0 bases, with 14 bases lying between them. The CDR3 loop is CASSGILGGSYEQYF. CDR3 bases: TGTGCCAGTAGTGGAATTCTAGGGGGCTCCTACGAGCAGTACTTC.

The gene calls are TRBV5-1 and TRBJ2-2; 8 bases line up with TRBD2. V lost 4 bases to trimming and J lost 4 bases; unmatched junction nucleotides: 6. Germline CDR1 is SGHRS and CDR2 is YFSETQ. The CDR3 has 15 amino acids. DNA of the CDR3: TGCGCCAGCAGCCAGGGACTAGTTACCACCGGGGAGCTGTTTTTT. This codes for CASSQGLVTTGELFF.

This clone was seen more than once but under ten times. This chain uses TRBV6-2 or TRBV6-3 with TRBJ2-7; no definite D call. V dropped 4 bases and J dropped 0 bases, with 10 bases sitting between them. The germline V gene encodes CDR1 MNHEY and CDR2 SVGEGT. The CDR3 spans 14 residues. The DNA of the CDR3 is TGTGCCAGCAGTTCTCCGTGGAGCTCCTACGAGCAGTACTTC. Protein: CASSSPWSSYEQYF.